This T cell receptor beta chain is drawn from a study of blood T cell repertoires in COVID-19. Across the whole study: There were acute and convalescent COVID-19 samples, and they came from the United States, Italy and Spain.

Per the original data handling: Nucleated cell counts were estimated from reference gene primer amplification. Assay: immunoSEQ multiplex PCR; the TCRdb copy retains only in-frame clones and omits some. The V and J calls and clone size are taken from that table; D and trimming were inferred from the DNA. The repertoire includes around 100,000 clones, roughly 84% of them detected once, and 6.2% sits in the top ten. Trimming shortened V by 7 bases and J by 2 bases, and 11 bases separated the two germline ends. There are 13 residues in the CDR3. From germline, CDR1 is MNHNY and CDR2 SVGAGI (reference sequence).

The sample taken for sequencing was peripheral blood. The J gene is TRBJ1-2, the V gene TRBV6-6, with TRBD1 as a possible D gene (5 bases). The TCR comes from a human donor in a cohort sampled during active COVID-19. The CDR3 loop reads CASIMDTNYGYTF. CDR3 DNA sequence: TGTGCCAGCATAATGGACACGAACTATGGCTACACCTTC.